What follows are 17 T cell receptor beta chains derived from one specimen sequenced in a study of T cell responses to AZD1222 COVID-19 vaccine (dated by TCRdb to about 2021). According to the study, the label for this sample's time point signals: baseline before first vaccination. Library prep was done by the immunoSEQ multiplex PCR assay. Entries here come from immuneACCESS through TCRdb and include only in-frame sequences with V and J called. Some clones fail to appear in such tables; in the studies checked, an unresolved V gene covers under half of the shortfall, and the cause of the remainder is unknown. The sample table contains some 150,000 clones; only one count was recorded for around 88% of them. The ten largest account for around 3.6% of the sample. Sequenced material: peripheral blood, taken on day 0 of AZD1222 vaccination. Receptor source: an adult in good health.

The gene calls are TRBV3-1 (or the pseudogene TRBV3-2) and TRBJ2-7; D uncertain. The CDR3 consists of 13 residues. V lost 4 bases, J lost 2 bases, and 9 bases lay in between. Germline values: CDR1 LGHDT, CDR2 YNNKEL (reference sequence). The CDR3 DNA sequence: TGTGCCAGCAGCCTATCCACTGCCTACGAGCAGTACTTC. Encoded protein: CASSLSTAYEQYF.

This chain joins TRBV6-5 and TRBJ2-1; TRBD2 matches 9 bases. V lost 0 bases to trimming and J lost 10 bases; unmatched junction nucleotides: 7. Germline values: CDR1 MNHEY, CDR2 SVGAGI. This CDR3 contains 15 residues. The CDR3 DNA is TGTGCCAGCAGTTACTCTAGCGGGGGCTCCTGGGAGCAGTTCTTC. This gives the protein CASSYSSGGSWEQFF.

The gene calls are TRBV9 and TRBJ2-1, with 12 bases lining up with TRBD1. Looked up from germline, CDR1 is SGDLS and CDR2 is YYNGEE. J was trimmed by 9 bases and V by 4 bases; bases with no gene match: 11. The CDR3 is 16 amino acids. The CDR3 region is CASSLRPGQGAGEQFF. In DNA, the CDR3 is TGTGCCAGCAGCCTTCGACCGGGACAGGGGGCAGGTGAGCAGTTCTTC.

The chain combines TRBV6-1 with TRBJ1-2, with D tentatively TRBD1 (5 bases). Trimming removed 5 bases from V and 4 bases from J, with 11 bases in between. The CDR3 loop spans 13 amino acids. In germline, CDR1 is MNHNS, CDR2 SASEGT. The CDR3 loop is CASSLRDLYGYTF. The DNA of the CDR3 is TGTGCCAGCAGTCTCAGGGATCTCTATGGCTACACCTTC.

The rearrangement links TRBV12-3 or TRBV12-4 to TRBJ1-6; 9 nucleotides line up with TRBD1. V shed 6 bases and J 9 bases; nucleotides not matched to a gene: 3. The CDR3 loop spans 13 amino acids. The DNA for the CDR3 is TGTGCCAGCAGCCAGACAGGGGGTTCACCCCTCCACTTT. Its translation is CASSQTGGSPLHF.

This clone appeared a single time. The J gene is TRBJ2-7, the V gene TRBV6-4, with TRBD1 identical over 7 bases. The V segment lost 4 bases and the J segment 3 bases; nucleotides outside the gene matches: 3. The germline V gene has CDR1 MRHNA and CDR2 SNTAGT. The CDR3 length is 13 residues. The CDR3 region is CASSVNRGYEQYF. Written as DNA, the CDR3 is TGTGCCAGCAGTGTCAACAGGGGCTACGAGCAGTACTTC.

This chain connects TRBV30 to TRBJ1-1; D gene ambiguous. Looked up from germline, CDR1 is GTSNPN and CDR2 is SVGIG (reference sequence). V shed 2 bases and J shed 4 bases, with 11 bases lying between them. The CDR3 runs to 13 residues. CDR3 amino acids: CAWSPMGGTEAFF. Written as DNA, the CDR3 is TGTGCCTGGAGTCCCATGGGTGGCACTGAAGCTTTCTTT.

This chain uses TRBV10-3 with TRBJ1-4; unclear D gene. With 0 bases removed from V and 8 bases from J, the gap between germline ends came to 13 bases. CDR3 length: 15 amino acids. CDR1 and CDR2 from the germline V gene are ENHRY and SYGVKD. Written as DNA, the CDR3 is TGTGCCATCAGTGAGTCGGGCAGGCAGGCGGAAAAACTGTTTTTT. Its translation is CAISESGRQAEKLFF.

CDR3 coding DNA: TGTGCCAGCTCATCTAGCGGGGGGCAGGATACGCAGTATTTT. Protein product: CASSSSGGQDTQYF. The chain employs TRBV18 and TRBJ2-3, with 11 bases matching TRBD2. J gave up 6 bases and V 5 bases, and 4 bases lay outside the gene matches. The CDR3 runs 14 residues. In germline, CDR1 is KGHSH, CDR2 LQKENI.

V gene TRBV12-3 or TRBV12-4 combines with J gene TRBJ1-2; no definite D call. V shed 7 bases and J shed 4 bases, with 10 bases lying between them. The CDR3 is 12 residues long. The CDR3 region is CASTPSIYGYTF. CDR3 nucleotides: TGTGCCAGCACCCCGAGCATCTATGGCTACACCTTC.

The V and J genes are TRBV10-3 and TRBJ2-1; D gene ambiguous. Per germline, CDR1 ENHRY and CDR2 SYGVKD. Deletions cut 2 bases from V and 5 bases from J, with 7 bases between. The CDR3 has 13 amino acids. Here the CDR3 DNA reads TGTGCCATCAGTGAGCCAGTCGACAATGAGCAGTTCTTC. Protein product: CAISEPVDNEQFF.

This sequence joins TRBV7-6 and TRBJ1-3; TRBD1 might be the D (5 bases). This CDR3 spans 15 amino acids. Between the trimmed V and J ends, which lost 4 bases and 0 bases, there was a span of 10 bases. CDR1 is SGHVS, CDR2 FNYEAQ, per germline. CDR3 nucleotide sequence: TGTGCCAGCAGCTGGGACGGCATCTCTGGAAACACCATATATTTT. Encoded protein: CASSWDGISGNTIYF.

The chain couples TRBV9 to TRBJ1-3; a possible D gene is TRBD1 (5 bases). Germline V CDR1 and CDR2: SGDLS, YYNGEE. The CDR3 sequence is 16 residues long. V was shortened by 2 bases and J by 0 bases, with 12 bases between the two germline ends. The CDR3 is CASSVRGVFSGNTIYF. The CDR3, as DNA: TGTGCCAGCAGCGTGAGAGGGGTTTTCTCTGGAAACACCATATATTTT.

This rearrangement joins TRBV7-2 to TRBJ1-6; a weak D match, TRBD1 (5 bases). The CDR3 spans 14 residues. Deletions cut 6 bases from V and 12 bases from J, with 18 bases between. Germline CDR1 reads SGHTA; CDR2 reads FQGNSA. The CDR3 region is CASRGRRDGEPLHF. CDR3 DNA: TGTGCCAGCAGGGGACGTCGAGATGGGGAACCCCTCCACTTT.

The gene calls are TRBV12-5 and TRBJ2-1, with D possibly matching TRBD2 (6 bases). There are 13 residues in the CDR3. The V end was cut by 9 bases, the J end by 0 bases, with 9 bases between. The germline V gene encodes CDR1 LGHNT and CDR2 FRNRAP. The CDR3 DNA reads TGTGCTAGCCTAGCGAGCTCCTACAATGAGCAGTTCTTC. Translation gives CASLASSYNEQFF. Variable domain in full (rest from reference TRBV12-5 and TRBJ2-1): DARVTQTPRHKVTEMGQEVTMRCQPILGHNTVFWYRQTMMQGLELLAYFRNRAPLDDSGMPKDRFSAEMPDATLATLKIQPSEPRDSAVYFCASLASSYNEQFFGPGTRLTVL.

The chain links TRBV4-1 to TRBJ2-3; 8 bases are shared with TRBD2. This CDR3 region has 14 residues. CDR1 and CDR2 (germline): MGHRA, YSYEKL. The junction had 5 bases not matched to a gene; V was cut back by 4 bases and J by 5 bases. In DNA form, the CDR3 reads TGCGCCAGCAGCCGGGGTAGCGGGATAGATACGCAGTATTTT. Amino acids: CASSRGSGIDTQYF.

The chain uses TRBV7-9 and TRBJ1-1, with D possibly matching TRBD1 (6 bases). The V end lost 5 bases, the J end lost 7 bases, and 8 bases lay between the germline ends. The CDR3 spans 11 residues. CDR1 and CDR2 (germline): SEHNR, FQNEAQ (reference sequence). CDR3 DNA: TGTGCCAGCAGCCAGGACAGTGAAGCTTTCTTT. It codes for CASSQDSEAFF. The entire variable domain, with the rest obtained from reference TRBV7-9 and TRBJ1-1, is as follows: DTGVSQNPRHKITKRGQNVTFRCDPISEHNRLYWYRQTLGQGPEFLTYFQNEAQLEKSRLLSDRFSAERPKGSFSTLEIQRTEQGDSAMYLCASSQDSEAFFGQGTRLTVV.